Below are 8 T cell receptor beta chains sequenced from a single sample in a study of blood T cell repertoires in COVID-19. Sequencing was performed with immunoSEQ multiplex PCR; in TCRdb, only in-frame clones are kept and a portion is missing. The data show about 120,000 clones, with around 84% seen just once and 13% held by the top ten. The sequenced sample consisted of peripheral blood. These receptors were obtained from a human donor in a cohort sampled during active COVID-19.

Remarks on this clone: Compared with germline, one end of the junction differs, possibly owing to a read error. The V gene is TRBV7-3, the J gene TRBJ1-1; 7 bases align to TRBD1. The CDR3 contains 13 residues. Germline loops: CDR1 SGHTA, CDR2 FQGTGA. CDR3 in amino acids: CASRGQPNTETFF. The CDR3, as DNA: TGTGCCAGCAGGGGACAGCCGAACACTGAAACTTTCTTT.

J is TRBJ1-1 and V is TRBV6-6, with D uncertain. The V gene lost 0 bases and the J gene lost 0 bases, with 5 bases spanning the gap. Germline V lookup: CDR1 MNHNY, CDR2 SVGAGI (reference sequence). The length of the CDR3 is 14 residues. The CDR3 nucleotides read TGTGCCAGCAGTTACTCCATCATGAACACTGAAGCTTTCTTT. As protein: CASSYSIMNTEAFF.

The chain couples TRBV6-6 to TRBJ1-1, with TRBD1 matching over 9 bases. CDR3 length: 16 amino acids. Germline V gives CDR1 MNHNY, CDR2 SVGAGI (reference sequence). V dropped 2 bases and J dropped 4; count of bases not matched to a gene: 8. The CDR3 DNA reads as TGTGCCAGCAGTTACCACGGGACAGGGCGTAGCACTGAAGCTTTCTTT. Its protein is CASSYHGTGRSTEAFF.

The CDR3 loop reads CASSSRLADSSDTQYF. As DNA, the CDR3 is TGTGCCAGCAGCTCCAGGCTAGCGGATAGTTCAGATACGCAGTATTTT. The J gene is TRBJ2-3, the V gene TRBV9, with 7 positions matching TRBD2. This CDR3 has 16 residues. The V gene's germline CDR1 is SGDLS and CDR2 YYNGEE. J was trimmed by 4 bases and V by 4 bases; bases with no gene match: 12.

The V and J genes are TRBV4-1 and TRBJ2-7, with 8 bases identical to TRBD1. The CDR3 is made up of 15 amino acids. V lost 0 bases, J lost 3 bases, and 4 bases stayed unmatched. Per germline, CDR1 MGHRA and CDR2 YSYEKL. CDR3 sequence (DNA): TGCGCCAGCAGCCAAGATCGACAGGGGTTCTACGAGCAGTACTTC. Its protein product is CASSQDRQGFYEQYF.

The genes are TRBV11-2 and TRBJ1-1; the match to TRBD1 covers 10 bases. CDR3 length: 14 amino acids. The junction had 2 bases not matched to a gene; V was cut back by 3 bases and J by 4 bases. Germline values: CDR1 SGHAT, CDR2 FQNNGV. CDR3 DNA sequence: TGTGCCAGCAGCTTGGACAGGGGGGGCACTGAAGCTTTCTTT. It yields the protein CASSLDRGGTEAFF.

The J gene is TRBJ1-2, the V gene TRBV7-2, with D tentatively TRBD1 (5 bases). V was trimmed by 5 bases and J by 1 base, leaving 14 bases between them. The CDR3 is 15 amino acids. CDR1 is SGHTA, CDR2 FQGNSA, per germline. The CDR3 reads CASSAGQGRNYGYTF. The CDR3 DNA is TGTGCCAGCAGCGCCGGACAAGGGCGTAACTATGGCTACACCTTC.

V gene TRBV10-3 combines with J gene TRBJ2-4; a possible D gene is TRBD2 (5 bases). The CDR3 extends over 15 amino acids. Germline V gene data show CDR1 as ENHRY and CDR2 as SYGVKD. V lost 0 bases, J lost 0 bases, and 6 bases lay in between. Here the CDR3 reads CAISESGLAKNIQYF. In DNA, the CDR3 is TGTGCCATCAGTGAGTCTGGACTAGCCAAAAACATTCAGTACTTC.